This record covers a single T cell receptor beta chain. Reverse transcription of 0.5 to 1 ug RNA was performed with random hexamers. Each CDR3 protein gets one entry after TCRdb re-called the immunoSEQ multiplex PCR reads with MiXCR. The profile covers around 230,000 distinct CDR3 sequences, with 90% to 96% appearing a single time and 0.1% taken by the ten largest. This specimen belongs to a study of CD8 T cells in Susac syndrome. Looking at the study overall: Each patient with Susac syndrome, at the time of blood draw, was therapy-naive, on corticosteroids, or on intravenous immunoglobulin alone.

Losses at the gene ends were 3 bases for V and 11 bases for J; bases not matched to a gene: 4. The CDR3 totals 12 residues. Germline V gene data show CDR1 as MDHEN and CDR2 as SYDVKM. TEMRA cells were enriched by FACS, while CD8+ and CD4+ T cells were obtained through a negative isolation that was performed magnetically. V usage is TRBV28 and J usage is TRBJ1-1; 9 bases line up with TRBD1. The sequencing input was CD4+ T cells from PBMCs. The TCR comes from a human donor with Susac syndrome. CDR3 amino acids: CASSFLGQGAFF. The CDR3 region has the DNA TGTGCCAGCAGTTTCCTAGGACAGGGGGCTTTCTTT.